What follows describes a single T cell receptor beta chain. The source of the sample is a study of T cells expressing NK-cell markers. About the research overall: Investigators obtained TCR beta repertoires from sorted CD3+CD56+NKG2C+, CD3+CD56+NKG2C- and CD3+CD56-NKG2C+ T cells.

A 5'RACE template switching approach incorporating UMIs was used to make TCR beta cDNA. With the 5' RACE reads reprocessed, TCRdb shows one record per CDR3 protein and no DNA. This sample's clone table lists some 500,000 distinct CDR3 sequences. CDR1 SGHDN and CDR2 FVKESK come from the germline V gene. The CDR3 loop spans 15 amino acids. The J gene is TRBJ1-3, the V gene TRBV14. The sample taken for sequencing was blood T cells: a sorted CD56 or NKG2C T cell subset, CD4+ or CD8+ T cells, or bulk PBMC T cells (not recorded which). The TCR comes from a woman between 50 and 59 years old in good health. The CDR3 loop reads CASSPRIGSGNTIYF. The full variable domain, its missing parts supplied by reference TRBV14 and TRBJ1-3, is EAGVTQFPSHSVIEKGQTVTLRCDPISGHDNLYWYRRVMGKEIKFLLHFVKESKQDESGMPNNRFLAERTGGTYSTLKVQPAELEDSGVYFCASSPRIGSGNTIYFGEGSWLTVV.